The entry below describes one TCR beta chain. The CDR3 contains 16 residues. Trimming took 5 bases from V and 0 from J; bases not matched to a gene: 3. Germline-derived CDR1 and CDR2 are SGHTA and FQGNSA. The sample comes from a study of control samples from healthy donors and cancer patients. Method: immunoSEQ multiplex PCR; TCRdb's copy keeps in-frame clones and lacks some. Of 94,000 or so clones in the sample, around 85% were seen once. The source is a man between 65 and 80 years old with lung cancer. The rearrangement uses TRBV7-2 and TRBJ1-4; 10 bases map to TRBD1. The sequencing sample was made of PBMCs. The CDR3 here is CASSPGQGATNEKLFF. The CDR3 coding sequence is TGTGCCAGCAGCCCTGGACAGGGGGCAACTAATGAAAAACTGTTTTTT.